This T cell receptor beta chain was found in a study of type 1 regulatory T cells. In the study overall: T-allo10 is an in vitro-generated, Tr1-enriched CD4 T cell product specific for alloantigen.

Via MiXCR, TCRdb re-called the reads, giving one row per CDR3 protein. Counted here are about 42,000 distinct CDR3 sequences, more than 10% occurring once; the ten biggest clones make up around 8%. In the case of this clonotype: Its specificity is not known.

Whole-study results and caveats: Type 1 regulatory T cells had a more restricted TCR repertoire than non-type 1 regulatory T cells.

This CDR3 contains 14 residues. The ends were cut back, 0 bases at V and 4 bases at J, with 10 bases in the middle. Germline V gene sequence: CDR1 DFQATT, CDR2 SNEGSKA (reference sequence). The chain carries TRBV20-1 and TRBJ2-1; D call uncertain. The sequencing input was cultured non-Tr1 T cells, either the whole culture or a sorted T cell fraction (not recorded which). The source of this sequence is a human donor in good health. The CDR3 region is CSARDGVSYNEQFF. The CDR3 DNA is TGCAGTGCTAGAGATGGGGTTTCATACAATGAGCAGTTCTTC.